Presented here are 29 T cell receptor beta chains from one specimen sequenced in a study of untreated major depressive disorder (dated by TCRdb to 2016 to 2019). Overall study results and their limits: Higher TRBV05-01 (Vbeta 5.1) usage among CD4+ T cells of depressed patients compared with controls was confirmed by sequencing, with p = 0.040 in a one-tailed test.

No antigens are known for them. The protocol used for the library was the immunoSEQ multiplex PCR assay. The table comes from immuneACCESS by way of TCRdb, which keeps in-frame sequences with V and J called. Part of the clones is missing from these tables; in studies checked, under half for an unresolved V gene and the rest for unknown reasons. The sample contains roughly 13,000 clones, roughly 91% of them found a single time. Of the sample, about 0.82% is held by the ten largest clones. The sequenced material came from CD4+ T cells from PBMCs. Source of these receptors: a man aged 25-45 years with major depressive disorder.

The V call is TRBV6-6, the J call TRBJ2-5, with D unclear. Germline lookup yields CDR1 MNHNY and CDR2 SVGAGI (reference sequence). Trimming took off 0 bases at V and 4 bases at J, with 12 bases between the two ends. This CDR3 is 15 amino acids long. CDR3 region: CASSYSGRSPETQYF. CDR3 nucleotide sequence: TGTGCCAGCAGTTACTCCGGTAGGAGCCCAGAGACCCAGTACTTC.

The gene calls are TRBV29-1 and TRBJ1-2; TRBD1 matches 7 bases. This CDR3 region has 14 residues. Losses at the gene ends were 3 bases for V and 7 bases for J; bases not matched to a gene: 11. Per the germline V gene, CDR1 is SQVTM and CDR2 is ANQGSEA. The CDR3 spells CSVDFSYRGPGYTF. CDR3 DNA: TGCAGCGTTGATTTTTCATACAGGGGACCTGGCTACACCTTC.

This chain connects TRBV30 to TRBJ1-3; 8 positions agree with TRBD1. Germline loops: CDR1 GTSNPN, CDR2 SVGIG (reference sequence). CDR3 length: 18 amino acids. V shed 1 base and J 0 bases; nucleotides not matched to a gene: 11. CDR3 nucleotides: TGTGCCTGGAGTGCCTTATTGACAGGGGCTTACTCTGGAAACACCATATATTTT. Amino acid sequence: CAWSALLTGAYSGNTIYF.

This chain links TRBV7-9 with TRBJ2-3; TRBD1 matches 7 bases. Looked up from germline, CDR1 is SEHNR and CDR2 is FQNEAQ (reference sequence). V lost 5 bases to trimming and J lost 3 bases; unmatched junction nucleotides: 8. CDR3 length: 15 residues. The CDR3 sequence is CASSVDRDWTDTQYF. In DNA form, the CDR3 reads TGTGCCAGCAGCGTAGACAGGGATTGGACAGATACGCAGTATTTT.

The chain uses TRBV6-4 and TRBJ2-4; D gene unclear. Germline V CDR1 and CDR2: MRHNA, SNTAGT. V was shortened by 6 bases and J by 3 bases, with 12 bases between the two germline ends. The CDR3 is made up of 14 amino acids. Here the CDR3 reads CASRETLIKNIQYF. The CDR3 DNA sequence: TGTGCCAGCAGGGAGACGTTAATCAAAAACATTCAGTACTTC.

The V gene is TRBV18, the J gene TRBJ2-1; 10 bases are shared with TRBD1. This CDR3 has 16 residues. Germline V gene data show CDR1 as KGHSH and CDR2 as LQKENI. After removal of 3 bases from V and 8 bases from J, the junction contained 10 bases not matched to a gene. In nucleotides, the CDR3 is TGTGCCAGCTCACCCCCCGGGACAGGGGTTCTATATGAGCAGTTCTTC. This sequence encodes CASSPPGTGVLYEQFF.

The chain couples TRBV19 to TRBJ2-7; tentative D call: TRBD2 (6 bases). CDR3 length: 15 residues. Germline V gene sequence: CDR1 LNHDA, CDR2 SQIVND (reference sequence). Trimming removed 4 bases from V and 4 bases from J, with 17 bases in between. The chain's CDR3 is CASSTPRGTSYEQYF. The CDR3 DNA follows: TGTGCCAGTAGTACGCCTCGGGGGACCTCATACGAGCAGTACTTC. The variable domain in full, completed from reference TRBV19 and TRBJ2-7, reads DGGITQSPKYLFRKEGQNVTLSCEQNLNHDAMYWYRQDPGQGLRLIYYSQIVNDFQKGDIAEGYSVSREKKESFPLTVTSAQKNPTAFYLCASSTPRGTSYEQYFGPGTRLTVT.

The rearrangement joins TRBV11-3 to TRBJ2-3; 7 nucleotides match TRBD1. Germline CDR1 is SGHNT and CDR2 is YENEEA. The CDR3 contains 15 residues. Unmatched junction bases numbered 7, after V lost 5 bases and J lost 2 bases. In DNA, the CDR3 is TGTGCCAGCAGCCTGGGACAGTCCCCCACAGATACGCAGTATTTT. Translation gives CASSLGQSPTDTQYF. Based on the CDR3 plus reference TRBV11-3 and TRBJ2-3, the full variable domain is EAGVVQSPRYKIIEKKQPVAFWCNPISGHNTLYWYLQNLGQGPELLIRYENEEAVDDSQLPKDRFSAERLKGVDSTLKIQPAELGDSAVYLCASSLGQSPTDTQYFGPGTRLTVL.

The chain employs TRBV6-1 and TRBJ2-1, with 7 bases matching TRBD1. Germline V gene data show CDR1 as MNHNS and CDR2 as SASEGT. CDR3 length: 15 amino acids. Unmatched junction bases numbered 5, after V lost 3 bases and J lost 3 bases. The CDR3 DNA reads as TGTGCCAGCAGTGAGGCTCCAGGGGGCTACAATGAGCAGTTCTTC. Its protein is CASSEAPGGYNEQFF.

V usage is TRBV5-1 and J usage is TRBJ2-1; 8 bases map to TRBD2. Unmatched junction bases numbered 3, after V lost 2 bases and J lost 2 bases. From germline, CDR1 is SGHRS and CDR2 YFSETQ. The CDR3 contains 15 residues. CDR3 sequence (DNA): TGCGCCAGCAGCTTAACTAGCGGCGCCTACAATGAGCAGTTCTTC. It encodes CASSLTSGAYNEQFF.

V is TRBV5-1 and J is TRBJ2-5; 14 bases line up with TRBD2. Germline V gene data show CDR1 as SGHRS and CDR2 as YFSETQ. Trimming took 4 bases from V and 5 from J; bases not matched to a gene: 1. The CDR3 consists of 14 residues. The CDR3 sequence: CASSRTSGGETQYF. Here the CDR3 DNA reads TGCGCCAGCAGCCGGACTAGCGGGGGGGAGACCCAGTACTTC. The variable domain in full, with the rest retrieved from reference TRBV5-1 and TRBJ2-5, is KAGVTQTPRYLIKTRGQQVTLSCSPISGHRSVSWYQQTPGQGLQFLFEYFSETQRNKGNFPGRFSGRQFSNSRSEMNVSTLELGDSALYLCASSRTSGGETQYFGPGTRLLVL.

This chain uses TRBV18 with TRBJ2-5, with D perhaps TRBD2 (5 bases). The ends were cut back, 2 bases at V and 5 bases at J, with 12 bases in the middle. The CDR3 consists of 14 residues. The germline V gene has CDR1 KGHSH and CDR2 LQKENI. The CDR3 here is CASSPAGEPETQYF. The DNA for the CDR3 is TGTGCCAGCTCACCAGCGGGCGAGCCGGAGACCCAGTACTTC.

CDR3 coding DNA: TGTGCCTGGAGTGTAAACCTCCTGAGGGCCAAAAGGAATGAGCAGTTCTTC. Its translation is CAWSVNLLRAKRNEQFF. The chain employs TRBV30 and TRBJ2-1; TRBD2 might be the D (5 bases). CDR1 and CDR2 from the germline V gene are GTSNPN and SVGIG (reference sequence). CDR3 length: 17 amino acids. Deletions cut 0 bases from V and 7 bases from J, with 22 bases between. Using reference TRBV30 and TRBJ2-1 for the parts outside the CDR3, the full variable domain is SQTIHQWPATLVQPVGSPLSLECTVEGTSNPNLYWYRQAAGRGLQLLFYSVGIGQISSEVPQNLSASRPQDRQFILSSKKLLLSDSGFYLCAWSVNLLRAKRNEQFFGPGTRLTVL.

The V gene is TRBV5-1, the J gene TRBJ2-1; no definite D call. Per germline, CDR1 SGHRS and CDR2 YFSETQ. CDR3 length: 13 residues. V was clipped by 3 bases and J by 5 bases, with 9 bases between them. In DNA, the CDR3 is TGCGCCAGCAGCTCCCCCCCGAACAATGAGCAGTTCTTC. Encoded protein: CASSSPPNNEQFF.

The rearrangement links TRBV30 to TRBJ1-3; no reliable D call. The V gene lost 0 bases and the J gene lost 6 bases, with 3 bases spanning the gap. CDR3 size: 11 residues. CDR1 is GTSNPN and CDR2 is SVGIG in the germline V gene (reference sequence). CDR3 amino acids: CAWSVKNTIYF. CDR3 coding DNA: TGTGCCTGGAGTGTAAAAAACACCATATATTTT.

J is TRBJ1-1 and V is TRBV19, with TRBD1 as a possible D gene (5 bases). CDR1 and CDR2 from the germline V gene are LNHDA and SQIVND (reference sequence). The CDR3 has 14 residues. The V end was cut by 6 bases, the J end by 1 base, with 12 bases between. The DNA for the CDR3 is TGTGCCAGTAGGAAACGGGACGGGAACACTGAAGCTTTCTTT. Protein product: CASRKRDGNTEAFF.

The rearrangement links TRBV20-1 to TRBJ1-4; the D is unclear. The V and J ends lost 2 bases and 5 bases respectively, with 3 bases between them. Per germline, CDR1 DFQATT and CDR2 SNEGSKA (reference sequence). The CDR3 has 11 amino acids. CDR3 amino acids: CSARRNEKLFF. The CDR3 nucleotides read TGCAGTGCTAGACGAAATGAAAAACTGTTTTTT.

The chain links TRBV11-2 to TRBJ1-5; 7 nucleotides agree with TRBD1. V was pared by 6 bases and J by 2 bases, with 1 base of the junction left unmatched. The V gene's germline CDR1 is SGHAT and CDR2 FQNNGV. CDR3 size: 13 residues. CDR3 in DNA: TGTGCCAGCAGTGGACAGGGCAATCAGCCCCAGCATTTT. Encoded protein: CASSGQGNQPQHF.

V is TRBV6-6 and J is TRBJ2-7; maybe TRBD2 (6 bases). The CDR3 is 16 residues long. Trimming shortened V by 0 bases and J by 0 bases, and 12 bases separated the two germline ends. Germline V gives CDR1 MNHNY, CDR2 SVGAGI (reference sequence). The CDR3 DNA follows: TGTGCCAGCAGTTACTCGAAGCGGGTTAGCTCCTACGAGCAGTACTTC. Encoded protein: CASSYSKRVSSYEQYF.

The rearrangement uses TRBV18 and TRBJ1-6, with D maybe TRBD1 (5 bases). Trimming took 3 bases from V and 7 from J, leaving 19 bases between them. The CDR3 totals 17 residues. Germline CDR1 KGHSH, CDR2 LQKENI. The CDR3 nucleotides read TGTGCCAGCTCACCGCTCGCGATGGGGCAGAGGAATTCACCCCTCCACTTT. It specifies CASSPLAMGQRNSPLHF.

The chain carries TRBV20-1 and TRBJ2-2, with a weak D call TRBD2 (5 bases). Germline assignment: CDR1 DFQATT and CDR2 SNEGSKA (reference sequence). The CDR3 has 11 residues. V lost 7 bases, J lost 6 bases, and 9 bases lay in between. CDR3 sequence: CSGESSGELFF. The CDR3 nucleotides are TGCAGTGGGGAGTCATCCGGGGAGCTGTTTTTT.

The chain links TRBV9 to TRBJ2-2; 9 positions agree with TRBD2. The CDR3 totals 16 residues. Unmatched junction bases numbered 4, after V lost 3 bases and J lost 1 base. Germline V gives CDR1 SGDLS, CDR2 YYNGEE. CDR3 amino acids: CASSALRGGNTGELFF. In DNA, the CDR3 is TGTGCCAGCAGCGCCCTGCGGGGGGGGAACACCGGGGAGCTGTTTTTT.

This chain joins TRBV2 and TRBJ1-3, with 9 bases fitting TRBD1. This CDR3 has 15 residues. With V trimmed by 4 bases and J by 3 bases, 4 bases remained unmatched. The germline V gene has CDR1 SNHLY and CDR2 FYNNEI. The CDR3: CASSAGTGSGNTIYF. CDR3 bases: TGTGCCAGCAGTGCCGGGACAGGGAGTGGAAACACCATATATTTT.

The chain uses TRBV21-1 and TRBJ2-5; the table's D gene call, TRBD2, was not cross checked with the DNA. TRBV21-1 is shown as a pseudogene. This CDR3 is built from 15 residues. The CDR3 nucleotides are TGTGCCAGCAGCAAGGCGGAGGGACTCCAAGAGACCCAGTACTTC. This gives the protein CASSKAEGLQETQYF.

The gene calls are TRBV2 and TRBJ2-5; D is undetermined. Germline CDR1 reads SNHLY; CDR2 reads FYNNEI. This CDR3 is built from 13 residues. V lost 7 bases and J 1 base, leaving 10 bases between the germline ends. CDR3 sequence (DNA): TGTGCCAGCATGGGCGCGCCCCAAGAGACCCAGTACTTC. This gives the protein CASMGAPQETQYF.

The rearrangement uses TRBV9 and TRBJ2-3, with a possible D match to TRBD1 (7 bases). The CDR3 spans 15 residues. V lost 0 bases and J lost 6, with 14 bases in between. Germline lookup yields CDR1 SGDLS and CDR2 YYNGEE. The CDR3 DNA reads TGTGCCAGCAGCGTAGGAGGAGGGGGCGCGGATACGCAGTATTTT. This translates into CASSVGGGGADTQYF. Together with reference TRBV9 and TRBJ2-3, the CDR3 gives the full variable domain: DSGVTQTPKHLITATGQRVTLRCSPRSGDLSVYWYQQSLDQGLQFLIQYYNGEERAKGNILERFSAQQFPDLHSELNLSSLELGDSALYFCASSVGGGGADTQYFGPGTRLTVL.

V usage is TRBV2 and J usage is TRBJ1-5; D ambiguous. Germline CDR1 and CDR2: SNHLY and FYNNEI. The V and J ends lost 1 base and 4 bases respectively, with 8 bases between them. The CDR3 spans 14 residues. CDR3 in amino acids: CASSEDGANQPQHF. The CDR3 DNA sequence: TGTGCCAGCAGTGAAGACGGCGCAAATCAGCCCCAGCATTTT. The whole variable domain, filled in from reference TRBV2 and TRBJ1-5, reads EPEVTQTPSHQVTQMGQEVILRCVPISNHLYFYWYRQILGQKVEFLVSFYNNEISEKSEIFDDQFSVERPDGSNFTLKIRSTKLEDSAMYFCASSEDGANQPQHFGDGTRLSIL.

This rearrangement joins TRBV6-5 to TRBJ2-2; D remains unclear. The CDR3 runs to 12 residues. Germline CDR1 reads MNHEY; CDR2 reads SVGAGI. V lost 6 bases and J lost 12, with 14 bases in between. This CDR3 reads CASRPGSAKLFF. CDR3 in DNA: TGTGCCAGCAGACCAGGCTCCGCTAAGCTGTTTTTT.

This chain connects TRBV30 to TRBJ2-2; D possibly uses TRBD1 or TRBD2 (5 bases each). The V gene's germline CDR1 is GTSNPN and CDR2 SVGIG (reference sequence). Deletions cut 3 bases from V and 6 bases from J, with 14 bases between. This CDR3 has 14 residues. CDR3: CAWRWDGFPGELFF. CDR3 DNA: TGTGCCTGGAGATGGGACGGCTTTCCCGGGGAGCTGTTTTTT.